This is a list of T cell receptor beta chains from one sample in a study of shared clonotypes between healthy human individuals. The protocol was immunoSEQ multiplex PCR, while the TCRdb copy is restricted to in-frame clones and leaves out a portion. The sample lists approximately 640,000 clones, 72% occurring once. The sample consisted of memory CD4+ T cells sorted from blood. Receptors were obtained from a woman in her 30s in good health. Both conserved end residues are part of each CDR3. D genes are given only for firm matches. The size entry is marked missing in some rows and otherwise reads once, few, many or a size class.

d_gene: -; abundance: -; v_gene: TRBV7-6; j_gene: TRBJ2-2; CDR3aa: CASSPKSGAGELFF; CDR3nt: TGTGCCAGCAGCCCAAAGAGCGGTGCCGGGGAGCTGTTTTTT
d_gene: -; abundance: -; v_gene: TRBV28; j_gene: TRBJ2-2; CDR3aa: CASSLYRNTGELFF; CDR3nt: TGTGCCAGCAGTTTATACAGGAACACCGGGGAGCTGTTTTTT
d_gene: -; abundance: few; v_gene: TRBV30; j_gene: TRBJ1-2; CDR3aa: CAWSSLGGYTF; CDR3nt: TGTGCCTGGAGTTCCTTAGGAGGCTACACCTTC
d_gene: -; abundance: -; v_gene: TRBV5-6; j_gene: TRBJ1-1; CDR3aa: CASGRRTLNTEAFF; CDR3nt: TGTGCCAGCGGTCGACGGACCCTGAACACTGAAGCTTTCTTT
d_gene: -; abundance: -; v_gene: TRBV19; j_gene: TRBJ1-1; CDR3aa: CASSKIRGDWGTEAFF; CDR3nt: TGTGCCAGTAGTAAGATCCGCGGGGACTGGGGGACTGAAGCTTTCTTT
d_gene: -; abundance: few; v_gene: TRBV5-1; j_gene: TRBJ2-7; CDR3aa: CASSLSFGDPSYEQYF; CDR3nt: TGCGCCAGCAGCTTGAGTTTTGGGGACCCATCCTACGAGCAGTACTTC
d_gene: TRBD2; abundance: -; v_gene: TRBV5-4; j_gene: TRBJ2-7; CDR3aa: CASSTTSGSREQYF; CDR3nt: TGTGCCAGCAGCACTACTAGCGGGAGTCGCGAGCAGTACTTC
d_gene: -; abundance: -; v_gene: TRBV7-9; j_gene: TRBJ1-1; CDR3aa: CAAGGNTEAFF; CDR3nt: TGTGCCGCGGGCGGGAACACTGAAGCTTTCTTT
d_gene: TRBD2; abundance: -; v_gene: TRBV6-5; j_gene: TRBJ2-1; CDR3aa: CASSLLAGSNEQFF; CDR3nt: TGTGCCAGCAGCTTACTAGCGGGAAGTAATGAGCAGTTCTTC
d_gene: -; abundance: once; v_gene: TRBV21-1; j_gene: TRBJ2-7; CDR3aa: CASNLIGTGRPGEQYF; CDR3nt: TGTGCCAGCAATTTGATCGGGACAGGGCGGCCGGGCGAGCAGTACTTC
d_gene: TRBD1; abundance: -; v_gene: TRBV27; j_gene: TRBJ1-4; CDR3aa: CASSPQGARREKLFF; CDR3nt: TGTGCCAGCAGTCCCCAGGGGGCAAGACGAGAAAAACTGTTTTTT
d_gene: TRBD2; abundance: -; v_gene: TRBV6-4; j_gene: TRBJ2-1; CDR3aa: CASSVAGESNEQFF; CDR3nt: TGTGCCAGCAGTGTAGCGGGAGAATCTAATGAGCAGTTCTTC
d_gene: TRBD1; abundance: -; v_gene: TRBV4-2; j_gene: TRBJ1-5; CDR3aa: CASSQDQGAPGQGGQPQHF; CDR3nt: TGTGCCAGCAGCCAAGACCAGGGAGCCCCGGGACAGGGGGGTCAGCCCCAGCATTTT
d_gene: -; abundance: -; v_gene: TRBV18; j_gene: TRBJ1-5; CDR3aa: CASSPAGDQPQHF; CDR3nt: TGTGCCAGCTCACCGGCCGGGGATCAGCCCCAGCATTTT
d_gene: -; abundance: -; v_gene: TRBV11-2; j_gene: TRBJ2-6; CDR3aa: CASSLRVSGANVLTF; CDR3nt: TGTGCCAGCAGCTTACGGGTATCTGGGGCCAACGTCCTGACTTTC
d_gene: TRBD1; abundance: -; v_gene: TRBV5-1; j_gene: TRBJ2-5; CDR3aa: CASSLPTGGEETQYF; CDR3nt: TGCGCCAGCAGCTTGCCGACAGGGGGCGAGGAGACCCAGTACTTC
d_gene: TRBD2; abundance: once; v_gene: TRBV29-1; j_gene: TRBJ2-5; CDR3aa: CSVVLAGLETQYF; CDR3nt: TGCAGCGTTGTTCTAGCGGGTCTTGAGACCCAGTACTTC